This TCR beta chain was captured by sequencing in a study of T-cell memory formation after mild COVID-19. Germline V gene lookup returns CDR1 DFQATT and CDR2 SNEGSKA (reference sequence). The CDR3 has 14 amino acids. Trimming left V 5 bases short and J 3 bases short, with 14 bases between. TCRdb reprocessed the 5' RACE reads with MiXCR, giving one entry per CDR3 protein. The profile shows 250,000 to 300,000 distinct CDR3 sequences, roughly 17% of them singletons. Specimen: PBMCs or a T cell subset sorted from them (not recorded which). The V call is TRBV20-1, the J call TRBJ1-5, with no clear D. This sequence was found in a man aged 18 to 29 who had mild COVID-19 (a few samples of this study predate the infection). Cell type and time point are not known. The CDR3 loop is CSAPSEGNNQPQHF. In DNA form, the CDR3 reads TGCAGTGCTCCCTCTGAGGGAAACAATCAGCCCCAGCATTTT.